These 12 T cell receptor beta chains were sequenced from one sample in a study of blood T cell repertoires in COVID-19. Data came from immunoSEQ multiplex PCR; TCRdb stores just in-frame clones and leaves some out. The table has some 250,000 clones, 65% to 85% seen once. The material sequenced was peripheral blood. These receptors all come from a middle-aged man with acute or convalescent COVID-19.

The chain employs TRBV18 and TRBJ1-1, with 8 bases identical to TRBD1. Trimming took 3 bases from V and 2 from J; bases not matched to a gene: 2. Germline V gene sequence: CDR1 KGHSH, CDR2 LQKENI. CDR3 size: 14 residues. The DNA of the CDR3 is TGTGCCAGCTCACCGGGACAGGCAAACACTGAAGCTTTCTTT. As protein: CASSPGQANTEAFF.

The gene calls are TRBV6-6 and TRBJ2-2; D is possibly TRBD2 (5 bases). Per the germline V gene, CDR1 is MNHNY and CDR2 is SVGAGI (reference sequence). CDR3 length equals 15 residues. Trimming removed 2 bases from V and 3 bases from J, with 10 bases in between. The CDR3 DNA reads as TGTGCCAGCAGTTACCGGGTGAGGGACACCGGGGAGCTGTTTTTT. Translation: CASSYRVRDTGELFF.

This clone was picked up a small number of times. CDR3 amino acids: CASSLAAGEYHQPQHF. The CDR3 coding sequence is TGTGCCAGCAGCTTAGCAGCCGGGGAATATCATCAGCCCCAGCATTTT. This chain links TRBV7-8 with TRBJ1-5; D is unclear. Germline assignment: CDR1 SGHVS and CDR2 FQNEAQ. V was cut by 0 bases and J by 5 bases, with 14 bases left in between. CDR3 length: 16 amino acids.

This chain uses TRBV19 with TRBJ1-5; D unresolved. V lost 2 bases to trimming and J lost 5 bases, with 16 bases between them. Looked up from germline, CDR1 is LNHDA and CDR2 is SQIVND (reference sequence). The CDR3 spans 16 residues. This CDR3 reads CASSIRSGGSYQPQHF. The CDR3 nucleotides are TGTGCCAGTAGTATAAGGTCGGGTGGAAGTTATCAGCCCCAGCATTTT.

This clone was counted only a few times. V gene TRBV7-9 combines with J gene TRBJ2-1; 9 positions match TRBD1. This CDR3 comprises 14 residues. V trimming: 7 bases; J trimming: 7 bases; junction bases outside the gene matches: 8. CDR1 SEHNR and CDR2 FQNEAQ come from the germline V gene (reference sequence). As DNA, the CDR3 is TGTGCCAGCACCACCGGGACAGGGTTAAATGAGCAGTTCTTC. Translation gives CASTTGTGLNEQFF.

There are a few counts of this clone. This sample also contains other DNA sequences that code for the same CDR3. This chain connects TRBV18 to TRBJ1-1, with D possibly TRBD1 on 6 matching bases. Germline loops: CDR1 KGHSH, CDR2 LQKENI. The CDR3 has 13 amino acids. The V end lost 3 bases, the J end lost 3 bases, and 8 bases lay between the germline ends. The CDR3 DNA reads as TGTGCCAGCTCACCCCGACAGGACACTGAAGCTTTCTTT. Encoded protein: CASSPRQDTEAFF.

The CDR3 coding sequence is TGCAGCGTTGAAGGGACAGGAACATTCTTT. The encoded protein is CSVEGTGTFF. The V call is TRBV29-1, the J call TRBJ1-1, with 7 nucleotides matching TRBD1. CDR1 is SQVTM and CDR2 is ANQGSEA in the germline V gene. CDR3 length: 10 residues. V shed 1 base, J shed 14 bases, and the junction held 4 bases outside the gene matches.

V and J are TRBV5-4 and TRBJ1-2, with a possible D match to TRBD1 (6 bases). V lost 1 base and J 4 bases, leaving 8 bases between the germline ends. The CDR3 sequence is 13 residues long. CDR1 is SGHNT and CDR2 is YYREEE in the germline V gene (reference sequence). Written as DNA, the CDR3 is TGTGCCAGCAGCTTGACAGGGCCCTATGGCTACACCTTC. Amino acids: CASSLTGPYGYTF.

The V gene is TRBV11-3, the J gene TRBJ2-1, with 8 bases fitting TRBD2. Germline V gene lookup returns CDR1 SGHNT and CDR2 YENEEA. The CDR3 loop spans 12 amino acids. V was pared by 5 bases and J by 10 bases, with 4 bases of the junction left unmatched. CDR3 amino acids: CASSPTSGEQFF. The DNA for the CDR3 is TGTGCCAGCAGCCCTACTAGCGGAGAGCAGTTCTTC.

The chain is built from TRBV18 and TRBJ2-1; no definite D call. The CDR3 spans 13 residues. CDR1 KGHSH and CDR2 LQKENI come from the germline V gene. V was shortened by 2 bases and J by 10 bases, with 12 bases between the two germline ends. CDR3 DNA sequence: TGTGCCAGCTCACCAGTCCGGTCGCGGGAGCAGTTCTTC. The encoded protein is CASSPVRSREQFF.

V and J are TRBV18 and TRBJ1-2, with 10 nucleotides matching TRBD1. CDR1 is KGHSH, CDR2 LQKENI, per germline. V lost 1 base, J lost 0 bases, and 17 bases stayed unmatched. The CDR3 loop spans 21 amino acids. The CDR3 nucleotides are TGTGCCAGCTCACCACTGGGGACAGGGGCGCCTACACCTCACTCTAACTATGGCTACACCTTC. It encodes CASSPLGTGAPTPHSNYGYTF.

This clone was seen a handful of times. J is TRBJ1-5 and V is TRBV30, with D possibly matching TRBD1 (5 bases). The V gene's germline CDR1 is GTSNPN and CDR2 SVGIG (reference sequence). The CDR3 sequence is 13 residues long. The germline V and J ends were trimmed by 3 bases and 5 bases, with 11 bases remaining between them. The CDR3 DNA is TGTGCCTGGAGCGAAGACAGCCATCAGCCCCAGCATTTT. This codes for CAWSEDSHQPQHF.